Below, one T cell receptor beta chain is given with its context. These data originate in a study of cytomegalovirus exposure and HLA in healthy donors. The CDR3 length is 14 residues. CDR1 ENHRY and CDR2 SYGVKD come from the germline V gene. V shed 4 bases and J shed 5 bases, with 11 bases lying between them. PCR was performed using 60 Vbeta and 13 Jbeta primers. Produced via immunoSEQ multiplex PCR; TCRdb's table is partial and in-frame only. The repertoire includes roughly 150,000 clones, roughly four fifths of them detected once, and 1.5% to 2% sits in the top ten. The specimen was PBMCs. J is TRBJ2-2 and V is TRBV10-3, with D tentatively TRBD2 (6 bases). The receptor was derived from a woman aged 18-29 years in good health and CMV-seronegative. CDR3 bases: TGTGCCATCAGTGTGGGGGGTTGGACCGGGGAGCTGTTTTTT. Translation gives CAISVGGWTGELFF.